The next 14 T cell receptor beta chains were all read from a single sample in a study of OX40 agonist ivuxolimab in advanced cancers. Produced via immunoSEQ multiplex PCR; TCRdb's table is partial and in-frame only. The repertoire holds about 45,000 clones, approximately 88% seen once, with about 16% in the top ten. The sample in question was CD4+ or CD8+ T cells sorted from blood, obtained in a trial of the OX40 agonist ivuxolimab. The receptor set was obtained from an adult with an advanced solid tumor such as melanoma, head and neck, liver or kidney cancer.

The J gene is TRBJ2-7, the V gene TRBV27, with 9 bases matching TRBD1. The CDR3 sequence is 14 residues long. Germline V gives CDR1 MNHEY, CDR2 SMNVEV (reference sequence). With V trimmed by 3 bases and J by 3 bases, 3 bases remained unmatched. The CDR3 coding sequence is TGTGCCAGCAGTTTTGGGACAGGGAACTACGAGCAGTACTTC. Protein: CASSFGTGNYEQYF.

To note about this clone: A read error may account for a junction end that differs from germline. This chain uses TRBV6-1 with TRBJ2-1; the D is unclear. The CDR3 is 10 residues long. Germline lookup yields CDR1 MNHNS and CDR2 SASEGT. For the CDR3, the DNA is TGTGCCTGCAGCGACAATGAGCAGTTCTTC. Its protein product is CACSDNEQFF.

This chain links TRBV13 with TRBJ2-1; 14 nucleotides align to TRBD2. The CDR3 loop spans 17 amino acids. CDR1 and CDR2 from the germline V gene are PRHDT and FYEKMQ (reference sequence). With 4 bases clipped from V and 3 bases from J, the junction kept 5 bases outside the gene matches. The CDR3 loop reads CASSSGLAGEFYNEQFF. CDR3 nucleotides: TGTGCCAGCAGCTCGGGACTAGCGGGAGAATTCTACAATGAGCAGTTCTTC.

The rearrangement links TRBV27 to TRBJ1-5; TRBD1 matches 8 bases. Germline CDR1 is MNHEY and CDR2 is SMNVEV (reference sequence). The V gene end was trimmed by 4 bases and the J gene end by 7 bases; junction bases not matched to a gene: 6. The CDR3 totals 14 residues. In DNA, the CDR3 is TGTGCCAGCAGTTGGGGACAGGCCGGGCAGCCCCAGCATTTT. It codes for CASSWGQAGQPQHF.

Regarding this clone: One end of the junction varies from germline; a read error may be responsible. This rearrangement joins TRBV7-7 to TRBJ1-2, with D perhaps matching TRBD1 (5 bases). The CDR3 is made up of 17 amino acids. Germline CDR1 is SSHAT and CDR2 is FNYEAQ (reference sequence). CDR3 loop: CASTLRGGGRSGYGYTF. The CDR3, as DNA: TGTGCCAGCACCTTAAGGGGCGGAGGCCGTTCCGGCTATGGCTACACCTTC.

This chain uses TRBV5-6 with TRBJ1-5; D is unclear. This CDR3 is 12 amino acids long. Germline assignment: CDR1 SGHDT and CDR2 YYEEEE. The V gene lost 0 bases and the J gene lost 7 bases, with 5 bases spanning the gap. The CDR3 loop is CASSLGPQPQHF. For the CDR3, the DNA is TGTGCCAGCAGCTTGGGTCCCCAGCCCCAGCATTTT.

The J gene is TRBJ2-7, the V gene TRBV6-1; D unresolved. V shed 6 bases and J shed 3 bases, with 3 bases lying between them. The germline gives CDR1 MNHNS, CDR2 SASEGT. The CDR3 length is 10 residues. CDR3 protein: CASSGYEQYF. The CDR3 DNA sequence: TGTGCCAGCAGCGGCTACGAGCAGTACTTC.

This clone was seen a single time. This chain uses TRBV7-8 with TRBJ2-2; unclear D gene. V lost 1 base and J lost 7, with 1 base in between. From germline, CDR1 is SGHVS and CDR2 FQNEAQ. This CDR3 is 11 amino acids long. The CDR3 sequence: CASSLVGELFF. Here the CDR3 DNA reads TGTGCCAGCAGCTTAGTCGGGGAGCTGTTTTTT.

The chain links TRBV28 to TRBJ1-3; perhaps TRBD1 as D (5 bases). The CDR3 is made up of 14 amino acids. Germline V gene lookup returns CDR1 MDHEN and CDR2 SYDVKM. The V and J ends lost 3 bases and 0 bases respectively, with 6 bases between them. The CDR3 DNA follows: TGTGCCAGCAGTTTCGGGGGCTCTGGAAACACCATATATTTT. The encoded protein is CASSFGGSGNTIYF.

This rearrangement joins TRBV9 to TRBJ1-6; TRBD1 might be the D (6 bases). V lost 4 bases and J 7 bases, leaving 21 bases between the germline ends. CDR1 SGDLS and CDR2 YYNGEE come from the germline V gene. The CDR3 runs to 17 residues. CDR3 DNA: TGTGCCAGCAGCAACAGATGGGGACATCGTACGAATTCACCCCTCCACTTT. This translates into CASSNRWGHRTNSPLHF.

The chain uses TRBV5-8 and TRBJ2-7; D is unclear. Trimming removed 2 bases from V and 4 bases from J, with 16 bases in between. CDR3 length equals 15 residues. Germline lookup yields CDR1 SGHTS and CDR2 YDEGEE. The CDR3 spells CASSLGMAGVYEQYF. The DNA of the CDR3 is TGTGCCAGCAGCTTAGGCATGGCAGGAGTATACGAGCAGTACTTC. Combining the CDR3 with reference TRBV5-8 and TRBJ2-7 gives the whole variable domain EAGVTQSPTHLIKTRGQQATLRCSPISGHTSVYWYQQALGLGLQFLLWYDEGEERNRGNFPPRFSGRQFPNYSSELNVNALELEDSALYLCASSLGMAGVYEQYFGPGTRLTVT.

This chain links TRBV27 with TRBJ1-5; 7 bases fit TRBD1. The CDR3 is made up of 19 amino acids. CDR1 and CDR2 from the germline V gene are MNHEY and SMNVEV (reference sequence). V trimming: 5 bases; J trimming: 1 base; junction bases outside the gene matches: 17. Here the CDR3 DNA reads TGTGCCAGCAGTCCCCCGTCCCCCCCCGGACAGGTCAGCAATCAGCCCCAGCATTTT. This gives the protein CASSPPSPPGQVSNQPQHF.

In the case of this clone: One end of the junction varies from germline; a read error may be responsible. The chain combines TRBV6-5 with TRBJ2-7; D remains ambiguous. Germline assignment: CDR1 MNHEY and CDR2 SVGAGI. The CDR3 consists of 11 residues. This CDR3 is CASSENYVQYF. CDR3 DNA sequence: TGTGCCAGCAGTGAAAACTACGTGCAGTACTTC.

The chain combines TRBV29-1 with TRBJ2-7; 7 bases are a match to TRBD2. J was trimmed by 1 base and V by 4 bases; bases with no gene match: 10. Looked up from germline, CDR1 is SQVTM and CDR2 is ANQGSEA. The CDR3 is 15 amino acids. CDR3: CSVGGVAGGSYEQYF. CDR3 in DNA: TGCAGCGTTGGCGGGGTCGCCGGGGGGTCCTACGAGCAGTACTTC.